The 9 T cell receptor beta chains in this list originate from one sample, sequenced in a study of T cell responses to AZD1222 COVID-19 vaccine. The assay was immunoSEQ multiplex PCR, and TCRdb's table has in-frame clones only and misses some. The sample records roughly 150,000 clones, around 89% being singletons. The source was peripheral blood, collected on day 0 of AZD1222 vaccination. The receptor set was obtained from an adult in good health.

The V gene is TRBV7-9, the J gene TRBJ1-2; TRBD1 matches 7 bases. The junction had 7 bases not matched to a gene; V was cut back by 6 bases and J by 0 bases. Germline V gene data show CDR1 as SEHNR and CDR2 as FQNEAQ (reference sequence). This CDR3 region has 15 residues. The CDR3 protein is CASRSTGQANYGYTF. The CDR3 DNA reads as TGTGCCAGCAGGTCAACCGGACAGGCTAACTATGGCTACACCTTC.

The chain joins TRBV5-4 to TRBJ1-1; D unresolved. This CDR3 is built from 14 residues. Trimming removed 0 bases from V and 4 bases from J, with 10 bases in between. Germline V gives CDR1 SGHNT, CDR2 YYREEE (reference sequence). The CDR3 DNA follows: TGTGCCAGCAGCTTGGGGCAGGCCCCCACTGAAGCTTTCTTT. Protein sequence: CASSLGQAPTEAFF. The complete variable domain, with remaining parts taken from reference TRBV5-4 and TRBJ1-1, reads ETGVTQSPTHLIKTRGQQVTLRCSSQSGHNTVSWYQQALGQGPQFIFQYYREEENGRGNFPPRFSGLQFPNYSSELNVNALELDDSALYLCASSLGQAPTEAFFGQGTRLTVV.

The rearrangement links TRBV7-9 to TRBJ2-7; D is uncertain. Per the germline V gene, CDR1 is SEHNR and CDR2 is FQNEAQ (reference sequence). V shed 6 bases and J shed 10 bases, with 13 bases lying between them. CDR3 length: 11 amino acids. The CDR3 nucleotides read TGTGCCAGCAGTATGCAGGTCGAACAGTACTTC. It encodes CASSMQVEQYF.

V is TRBV3-1 (or the pseudogene TRBV3-2) and J is TRBJ1-5; TRBD1 is a possible D gene (6 bases). This CDR3 is built from 15 residues. Trimming took 1 base from V and 4 from J, leaving 11 bases between them. Germline loops: CDR1 LGHDT, CDR2 YNNKEL (reference sequence). CDR3 region: CASSQGFRGNQPQHF. The CDR3 DNA reads TGTGCCAGCAGCCAAGGCTTCAGGGGTAATCAGCCCCAGCATTTT.

The chain uses TRBV5-1 and TRBJ2-4; either TRBD1 or TRBD2 may fit D (5 bases each). The CDR3 extends over 15 amino acids. Germline V gene data show CDR1 as SGHRS and CDR2 as YFSETQ. V was clipped by 1 base and J by 0 bases, with 8 bases between them. CDR3 sequence: CASSLRGVAKNIQYF. Here the CDR3 DNA reads TGCGCCAGCAGCTTGCGAGGGGTAGCCAAAAACATTCAGTACTTC.

The J gene is TRBJ1-1, the V gene TRBV30; D is uncertain. Looked up from germline, CDR1 is GTSNPN and CDR2 is SVGIG (reference sequence). This CDR3 comprises 12 residues. Trimming took off 2 bases at V and 3 bases at J, with 7 bases between the two ends. The CDR3 DNA reads TGTGCCTGGAGTTTTGCCTACACTGAAGCTTTCTTT. It encodes CAWSFAYTEAFF. The full variable domain, in which reference TRBV30 and TRBJ1-1 provide the parts outside the CDR3, is SQTIHQWPATLVQPVGSPLSLECTVEGTSNPNLYWYRQAAGRGLQLLFYSVGIGQISSEVPQNLSASRPQDRQFILSSKKLLLSDSGFYLCAWSFAYTEAFFGQGTRLTVV.

The chain employs TRBV28 and TRBJ1-4; TRBD1 is a possible D gene (6 bases). V gave up 0 bases and J gave up 7 bases, with 12 bases separating them. Germline CDR1 is MDHEN and CDR2 is SYDVKM. The CDR3 is 15 amino acids. CDR3 amino acids: CASSLCCRGGEKLFF. CDR3 nucleotides: TGTGCCAGCAGTTTATGTTGCAGGGGTGGTGAAAAACTGTTTTTT.

This clone was detected only once. This rearrangement joins TRBV3-1 (or the pseudogene TRBV3-2) to TRBJ2-7; TRBD2 might be the D (5 bases). This CDR3 is 14 amino acids long. Germline CDR1 reads LGHDT; CDR2 reads YNNKEL (reference sequence). The V gene lost 4 bases and the J gene lost 2 bases, with 12 bases spanning the gap. This CDR3 reads CASSRGPGPYEQYF. The CDR3 DNA reads TGTGCCAGCAGCCGCGGGCCCGGGCCCTACGAGCAGTACTTC.

The chain employs TRBV24-1 and TRBJ2-1; 16 nucleotides agree with TRBD2. The CDR3 length is 18 residues. V was pared by 2 bases and J by 7 bases, with 7 bases of the junction left unmatched. CDR1 and CDR2 (germline): KGHDR, SFDVKD. As DNA, the CDR3 is TGTGCCACCAGTGATTCCTCCGGGACTAGCGGGAGGGGAAATGAGCAGTTCTTC. It translates to CATSDSSGTSGRGNEQFF.